Below, 14 T cell receptor beta chains from the same sample are listed, as sequenced in a study of chemoradiotherapy in HPV16-positive cancers. Profiled with immunoSEQ multiplex PCR; TCRdb holds only in-frame clones, not every one. The data show around 8,800 clones, roughly 70% seen once. This specimen was tumor tissue, taken from a patient who underwent chemoradiotherapy. These receptors originate from a human donor with HPV-associated anogenital cancer.

This clone came up a few times. This sequence joins TRBV5-5 and TRBJ2-7; tentatively, D is TRBD1 or TRBD2 (5 bases each). The germline V and J ends were trimmed by 4 bases and 0 bases, with 11 bases remaining between them. The germline V gene encodes CDR1 SGHKS and CDR2 YYEKEE (reference sequence). This CDR3 is built from 14 residues. The CDR3 loop is CASSGDVSSYEQYF. The CDR3 nucleotides are TGTGCCAGCAGCGGGGACGTGAGCTCCTACGAGCAGTACTTC.

The chain combines TRBV5-1 with TRBJ2-1; D is perhaps TRBD1 or TRBD2 (5 bases each). CDR1 and CDR2 from the germline V gene are SGHRS and YFSETQ. V lost 0 bases and J lost 4, with 8 bases in between. There are 14 residues in the CDR3. The CDR3 DNA reads as TGCGCCAGCAGCTTGGGGGACCGGTACAATGAGCAGTTCTTC. This codes for CASSLGDRYNEQFF.

There are a few counts of this clone. The chain employs TRBV30 and TRBJ1-5; 9 bases line up with TRBD1. This CDR3 region has 14 residues. Germline-derived CDR1 and CDR2 are GTSNPN and SVGIG (reference sequence). J lost 3 bases, V lost 3 bases, and 3 bases had no gene match. The chain's CDR3 is CAWRGQGNNQPQHF. CDR3 DNA sequence: TGTGCCTGGAGGGGACAGGGAAACAATCAGCCCCAGCATTTT. Based on the CDR3 plus reference TRBV30 and TRBJ1-5, the full variable domain is SQTIHQWPATLVQPVGSPLSLECTVEGTSNPNLYWYRQAAGRGLQLLFYSVGIGQISSEVPQNLSASRPQDRQFILSSKKLLLSDSGFYLCAWRGQGNNQPQHFGDGTRLSIL.

The chain employs TRBV5-6 and TRBJ2-2; D uncertain. The CDR3 runs to 17 residues. The germline CDR1 and CDR2 sequences are SGHDT and YYEEEE. V was cut by 2 bases and J by 2 bases, with 16 bases left in between. The CDR3 reads CASSLDLGSSNTGELFF. CDR3 nucleotides: TGTGCCAGCAGCTTAGACTTAGGAAGCTCTAACACCGGGGAGCTGTTTTTT. Full variable domain (missing parts from reference TRBV5-6 and TRBJ2-2): DAGVTQSPTHLIKTRGQQVTLRCSPKSGHDTVSWYQQALGQGPQFIFQYYEEEERQRGNFPDRFSGHQFPNYSSELNVNALLLGDSALYLCASSLDLGSSNTGELFFGEGSRLTVL.

This sequence joins TRBV11-3 and TRBJ2-1; TRBD1 is a possible D gene (5 bases). Looked up from germline, CDR1 is SGHNT and CDR2 is YENEEA. The CDR3 is 14 amino acids. Trimming left V 3 bases short and J 1 base short, with 7 bases between. CDR3 sequence (DNA): TGTGCCAGCAGCTTGGCAGGGTCCTACAATGAGCAGTTCTTC. It is translated as CASSLAGSYNEQFF.

V usage is TRBV6-6 and J usage is TRBJ2-3, with TRBD2 matching over 8 bases. Germline lookup yields CDR1 MNHNY and CDR2 SVGAGI (reference sequence). The ends lost 5 bases at V and 1 base at J; junction bases unmatched: 5. The CDR3 spans 15 residues. CDR3 in DNA: TGTGCCAGCAGTCATCCGGGACTAGGCACAGATACGCAGTATTTT. It is translated as CASSHPGLGTDTQYF.

This sequence joins TRBV9 and TRBJ2-1; D is unclear. The CDR3 is made up of 13 amino acids. Trimming removed 4 bases from V and 0 bases from J, with 5 bases in between. In germline, CDR1 is SGDLS, CDR2 YYNGEE. The CDR3 loop reads CASSLHSYNEQFF. DNA of the CDR3: TGTGCCAGCAGCCTCCACTCCTACAATGAGCAGTTCTTC.

The chain links TRBV28 to TRBJ2-3, with TRBD2 matching over 9 bases. This CDR3 comprises 16 residues. Germline V CDR1 and CDR2: MDHEN, SYDVKM. V trimming: 1 base; J trimming: 4 bases; junction bases outside the gene matches: 6. The CDR3: CASSLSGGGDPDTQYF. The CDR3 coding sequence is TGTGCCAGCAGTTTATCAGGCGGGGGGGATCCAGATACGCAGTATTTT.

V and J are TRBV5-8 and TRBJ2-6, with D possibly TRBD1 on 5 matching bases. Per the germline V gene, CDR1 is SGHTS and CDR2 is YDEGEE. This CDR3 spans 17 amino acids. With 1 base removed from V and 4 bases from J, the gap between germline ends came to 15 bases. The CDR3 DNA is TGTGCCAGCAGCTTGACCGCCAGGGTCGACGGGGCCAACGTCCTGACTTTC. Amino acids: CASSLTARVDGANVLTF.

The chain couples TRBV30 to TRBJ1-1; no reliable D call. There are 14 residues in the CDR3. Per germline, CDR1 GTSNPN and CDR2 SVGIG (reference sequence). Trimming stripped 0 bases from V and 6 bases from J, with 14 bases between. CDR3 nucleotides: TGTGCCTGGAGTGTTTTTAGAGGGAATCCTGAAGCTTTCTTT. It codes for CAWSVFRGNPEAFF.

The chain joins TRBV9 to TRBJ1-2, with D unresolved. In germline, CDR1 is SGDLS, CDR2 YYNGEE. The CDR3 is 12 amino acids. V lost 3 bases to trimming and J lost 2 bases, with 5 bases between them. This CDR3 reads CASSARNYGYTF. The CDR3 nucleotides are TGTGCCAGCAGCGCCCGAAACTATGGCTACACCTTC.

The chain is built from TRBV15 and TRBJ2-7; D is possibly TRBD1 or TRBD2 (5 bases each). Trimming stripped 5 bases from V and 6 bases from J, with 20 bases between. Germline V gene lookup returns CDR1 LNHNV and CDR2 YYDKDF (reference sequence). The CDR3 covers 15 residues. CDR3 DNA sequence: TGTGCCACCAGCCCAAGAGGGGACCTTGGGGGCGAGCAGTACTTC. This codes for CATSPRGDLGGEQYF.

The chain is built from TRBV18 and TRBJ2-7; the D is unclear. Germline values: CDR1 KGHSH, CDR2 LQKENI. This CDR3 has 19 residues. Trimming removed 4 bases from V and 2 bases from J, with 27 bases in between. The CDR3 region is CASSRSRASLHLSTYEQYF. Written as DNA, the CDR3 is TGTGCCAGCTCACGCAGTAGAGCTTCCTTACATTTATCCACCTACGAGCAGTACTTC.

The V gene is TRBV19, the J gene TRBJ1-5; a possible D gene is TRBD1 (5 bases). The V end was cut by 3 bases, the J end by 6 bases, with 12 bases between. CDR1 is LNHDA and CDR2 is SQIVND in the germline V gene (reference sequence). This CDR3 has 14 residues. DNA of the CDR3: TGTGCCAGTAGTATTTTGGGGGGACCTCAGCCCCAGCATTTT. Amino acids: CASSILGGPQPQHF.